A selection of T cell receptor beta chains follows, all from one sample in a study of shared clonotypes between healthy human individuals. TCRdb's copy holds only in-frame clones and misses some; the assay was immunoSEQ multiplex PCR. The repertoire holds millions of clones, with approximately 95% as singletons. Specimen: naive CD4+ T cells from PBMCs. These receptors came from a man aged 18-30 years in good health. Some clones in this sample may be carry-over from other donors' samples. The CDR3 runs from the conserved cysteine through the conserved F or W.

J | V | CDR3
TRBJ2-2 | TRBV7-2 | CASSQGTGELFF
TRBJ2-7 | TRBV7-3 | CASSPGGVRGASEQYF
TRBJ1-5 | TRBV4-2 | CASSQVTDQPQHF
TRBJ2-1 | TRBV9 | CASSVEGGGLASYNEQFF
TRBJ2-7 | TRBV28 | CASSSQGAQEQYF
TRBJ1-2 | TRBV29-1 | CSASGTGGYGYTF
TRBJ2-6 | TRBV28 | CASSLPARGNSGANVLTF
TRBJ1-4 | TRBV5-1 | CASSLGTGEEKLFF
TRBJ2-3 | TRBV15 | CATSRDLFADTQYF
TRBJ1-5 | TRBV21-1 | CASSRALGTNGRNQPQHF
TRBJ2-7 | TRBV11-2 | CASSFSPWSGSYEQYF
TRBJ2-5 | TRBV28 | CASNAGSQETQYF
TRBJ2-3 | TRBV5-4 | CASGAGGGTDTQYF
TRBJ2-7 | TRBV7-7 | CASTLAGGAYEQYF
TRBJ2-7 | TRBV2 | CATSSSPYEQYF
TRBJ2-5 | TRBV7-2 | CASSFGQGRETQYF
TRBJ2-2 | TRBV18 | CASSPRQPGELFF
TRBJ2-7 | TRBV7-6 | CASSSGHPGDEQYF
TRBJ1-5 | TRBV20-1 | CSAGRGQPQHF
TRBJ1-2 | TRBV5-1 | CASSLGTRSSNNYGYTF
TRBJ1-2 | TRBV7-2 | CASSPQGPANYGYTF
TRBJ2-5 | TRBV28 | CASSLRDLIQETQYF
TRBJ2-1 | TRBV7-3 | CASSLTGENEQFF
TRBJ2-1 | TRBV6-1 | CASSAPTSGSYNEQFF
TRBJ2-7 | TRBV7-2 | CASGSGTAVREQYF
TRBJ2-5 | TRBV5-8 | CASSARTGGRQETQYF
TRBJ2-1 | TRBV2 | CASSSPGQGQVEQFF
TRBJ1-3 | TRBV2 | CASWSPGQKNTIYF
TRBJ2-5 | TRBV1 | CTREGFRGNTTLGETQYF
TRBJ1-1 | TRBV7-8 | CASSFGVVTEAFF
TRBJ2-1 | TRBV7-6 | CASSLFSGGEQFF
TRBJ1-3 | TRBV28 | CASSLTYPGTGNTIYF
TRBJ2-6 | TRBV7-2 | CASSRTASSGANVLTF
TRBJ1-1 | TRBV5-1 | CASSLKPEGARTEAFF
TRBJ2-3 | TRBV7-7 | CASSQLAGAISTQYF
TRBJ1-1 | TRBV5-8 | CASSLTWGFGTEAFF
TRBJ2-1 | TRBV30 | CAWSGLAGGSYNEQFF
TRBJ2-3 | TRBV28 | CASSLSPGAGDADTQYF
TRBJ2-1 | TRBV28 | CASSTPAYNEQFF
TRBJ1-4 | TRBV30 | CAWSPGHLEKLFF
TRBJ1-1 | TRBV7-2 | CASSLKTVTNTEAFF
TRBJ2-3 | TRBV9 | CASSITRLGDTQYF
TRBJ2-1 | TRBV11-3 | CASSSGAGTYNEQFF
TRBJ2-5 | TRBV5-4 | CASSLQTGVPQETQYF
TRBJ1-1 | TRBV6-5 | CASSYLTGGVTEAFF
TRBJ2-7 | TRBV5-1 | CASSENYEQYF
TRBJ2-5 | TRBV14 | CASSNQGWETQYF
TRBJ1-1 | TRBV6-1 | CASREGGGNTEAFF
TRBJ1-1 | TRBV13 | CASSLRENTEAFF